A selection of T cell receptor beta chains follows, all from one sample in a study of cytomegalovirus exposure and HLA in healthy donors. TCRdb's copy holds only in-frame clones and misses some; the assay was immunoSEQ multiplex PCR. Among under 100,000 clones listed, over 70% were seen once. Sequencing was performed on PBMCs. The receptors originated from a man in his late teens or twenties in good health and CMV-seropositive. The CDR3 runs from the conserved cysteine through the conserved F or W. D genes are given only for firm matches. Clone size appears in some rows only: once, few, many, or a class for an expanded clone.

V gene: TRBV7-3; D gene: NA; clone size: few; J gene: TRBJ2-1; CDR3 protein: CASSFADNEQFF; CDR3 DNA: TGTGCCAGCAGCTTTGCGGACAATGAGCAGTTCTTC
V gene: TRBV28; D gene: TRBD1; clone size: NA; J gene: TRBJ2-1; CDR3 protein: CASSRTSWGTGWFF; CDR3 DNA: TGTGCCAGCAGTCGGACGTCGTGGGGGACAGGGTGGTTCTTC
V gene: TRBV4-2; D gene: NA; clone size: NA; J gene: TRBJ2-7; CDR3 protein: CASSWNSGTTNEQYF; CDR3 DNA: TGTGCCAGCAGCTGGAACTCGGGAACCACAAACGAGCAGTACTTC
V gene: TRBV7-3; D gene: TRBD2; clone size: NA; J gene: TRBJ2-5; CDR3 protein: CASRSVRAGGGETQYF; CDR3 DNA: TGTGCCAGCAGATCCGTCAGGGCGGGAGGGGGGGAGACCCAGTACTTC
V gene: TRBV5-1; D gene: TRBD1; clone size: NA; J gene: TRBJ2-4; CDR3 protein: CASSLGGGQGNIQYF; CDR3 DNA: TGCGCCAGCAGCTTGGGGGGGGGACAGGGAAATATTCAGTACTTC
V gene: TRBV5-4; D gene: TRBD1; clone size: NA; J gene: TRBJ2-7; CDR3 protein: CASRFNTGGSYEQYF; CDR3 DNA: TGTGCCAGCAGGTTTAATACAGGGGGGTCCTACGAGCAGTACTTC
V gene: TRBV11-2; D gene: TRBD2; clone size: NA; J gene: TRBJ2-1; CDR3 protein: CASSLGGLAGARYNEQFF; CDR3 DNA: TGTGCCAGCAGCTTAGGGGGACTAGCGGGAGCTAGGTACAATGAGCAGTTCTTC
V gene: TRBV10-3; D gene: NA; clone size: NA; J gene: TRBJ2-5; CDR3 protein: CAWPVGHKIHPQETQYF; CDR3 DNA: TGTGCCTGGCCCGTTGGACATAAGATTCATCCACAAGAGACCCAGTACTTC
V gene: TRBV7-2; D gene: TRBD2; clone size: NA; J gene: TRBJ2-5; CDR3 protein: CASSPQDSGETQYF; CDR3 DNA: TGTGCCAGCAGCCCCCAGGATAGCGGGGAGACCCAGTACTTC
V gene: TRBV2; D gene: NA; clone size: NA; J gene: TRBJ1-5; CDR3 protein: CASSAEMGARQPQHF; CDR3 DNA: TGTGCCAGCAGTGCAGAGATGGGGGCACGACAGCCCCAGCATTTT
V gene: TRBV5-4; D gene: NA; clone size: NA; J gene: TRBJ1-5; CDR3 protein: CASSLDRGGNQPQHF; CDR3 DNA: TGTGCCAGCAGCTTGGATCGGGGTGGGAATCAGCCCCAGCATTTT
V gene: TRBV5-1; D gene: NA; clone size: NA; J gene: TRBJ1-2; CDR3 protein: CASSDQVSTYGYTF; CDR3 DNA: TGCGCCAGCAGCGACCAGGTTTCCACCTATGGCTACACCTTC
V gene: TRBV7-9; D gene: NA; clone size: NA; J gene: TRBJ2-5; CDR3 protein: CASSSTTRGTQETQYF; CDR3 DNA: TGTGCCAGCAGCTCCACCACCCGGGGGACCCAAGAGACCCAGTACTTC
V gene: TRBV6-5; D gene: NA; clone size: NA; J gene: TRBJ1-1; CDR3 protein: CASSYGRALNTEAFF; CDR3 DNA: TGTGCCAGCAGTTACGGCAGGGCCCTGAACACTGAAGCTTTCTTT
V gene: TRBV6-4; D gene: TRBD2; clone size: NA; J gene: TRBJ2-3; CDR3 protein: CASSPSGISSTDTQYF; CDR3 DNA: TGTGCCAGCTCCCCTAGCGGGATTTCGAGCACAGATACGCAGTATTTT
V gene: TRBV29-1; D gene: NA; clone size: NA; J gene: TRBJ2-7; CDR3 protein: CSVAEDSGWEQYF; CDR3 DNA: TGCAGCGTTGCCGAGGACTCTGGGTGGGAGCAGTACTTC
V gene: TRBV4-1; D gene: TRBD1; clone size: NA; J gene: TRBJ2-3; CDR3 protein: CASSQARTGSSTDTQYF; CDR3 DNA: TGCGCCAGCAGCCAAGCCCGGACAGGGTCAAGCACAGATACGCAGTATTTT
V gene: TRBV25-1; D gene: NA; clone size: NA; J gene: TRBJ2-5; CDR3 protein: CASSPPRTQETQYF; CDR3 DNA: TGTGCCAGCAGTCCCCCCCGGACTCAAGAGACCCAGTACTTC
V gene: TRBV7-9; D gene: NA; clone size: NA; J gene: TRBJ2-7; CDR3 protein: CASSLVSGTYEQYF; CDR3 DNA: TGTGCCAGCAGCTTAGTTTCAGGGACCTACGAGCAGTACTTC
V gene: TRBV19; D gene: NA; clone size: once; J gene: TRBJ2-7; CDR3 protein: CASRGGLRGEQYF; CDR3 DNA: TGTGCCAGTAGGGGGGGGCTAAGAGGCGAGCAGTACTTC
V gene: TRBV2; D gene: NA; clone size: NA; J gene: TRBJ2-7; CDR3 protein: CASRGRSRVGYEQYF; CDR3 DNA: TGTGCCAGCAGGGGGCGCTCTAGGGTCGGATACGAGCAGTACTTC
V gene: TRBV4-1; D gene: NA; clone size: few; J gene: TRBJ2-1; CDR3 protein: CASSQVRRGNEQFF; CDR3 DNA: TGCGCCAGCAGCCAAGTCCGTCGGGGGAATGAGCAGTTCTTC
V gene: TRBV29-1; D gene: NA; clone size: NA; J gene: TRBJ2-1; CDR3 protein: CSVEADRPYNEQFF; CDR3 DNA: TGCAGCGTTGAAGCGGACAGACCCTACAATGAGCAGTTCTTC
V gene: TRBV29-1; D gene: TRBD2; clone size: NA; J gene: TRBJ2-5; CDR3 protein: CSVSSGSSETQYF; CDR3 DNA: TGCAGCGTCTCTAGCGGGAGCTCGGAGACCCAGTACTTC
V gene: TRBV5-1; D gene: NA; clone size: NA; J gene: TRBJ2-1; CDR3 protein: CASSLPESDEQFF; CDR3 DNA: TGCGCCAGCAGCTTGCCGGAGAGCGATGAGCAGTTCTTC
V gene: TRBV7-9; D gene: TRBD2; clone size: NA; J gene: TRBJ2-7; CDR3 protein: CASSRTRTGIFDEQYF; CDR3 DNA: TGTGCCAGCAGCCGGACTAGAACGGGAATCTTTGACGAGCAGTACTTC
V gene: TRBV9; D gene: NA; clone size: NA; J gene: TRBJ1-2; CDR3 protein: CASSVSGNGYTF; CDR3 DNA: TGTGCCAGCAGCGTGTCCGGGAATGGCTACACCTTC
V gene: TRBV28; D gene: NA; clone size: few; J gene: TRBJ1-5; CDR3 protein: CASSPSFQPQHF; CDR3 DNA: TGTGCCAGCAGTCCAAGCTTTCAGCCCCAGCATTTT
V gene: TRBV18; D gene: NA; clone size: NA; J gene: TRBJ1-1; CDR3 protein: CASSHGQLNTEAFF; CDR3 DNA: TGTGCCAGCTCCCACGGACAACTGAACACTGAAGCTTTCTTT
V gene: TRBV14; D gene: NA; clone size: NA; J gene: TRBJ1-4; CDR3 protein: CASSSRRGREKLFF; CDR3 DNA: TGTGCCAGCAGCTCCCGCAGGGGAAGGGAAAAACTGTTTTTT
V gene: TRBV6-1; D gene: NA; clone size: NA; J gene: TRBJ1-2; CDR3 protein: CASREPGAANYGYTF; CDR3 DNA: TGTGCCAGCAGGGAACCTGGAGCAGCTAACTATGGCTACACCTTC
V gene: TRBV28; D gene: NA; clone size: NA; J gene: TRBJ1-2; CDR3 protein: CASNTGLLGGYTF; CDR3 DNA: TGTGCCAGCAATACGGGCCTACTAGGGGGCTACACCTTC
V gene: TRBV4-1; D gene: NA; clone size: NA; J gene: TRBJ2-1; CDR3 protein: CASSQDSYEQFF; CDR3 DNA: TGCGCCAGCAGCCAAGATTCCTATGAGCAGTTCTTC
V gene: TRBV6-5; D gene: TRBD2; clone size: NA; J gene: TRBJ2-7; CDR3 protein: CASSPSGSGEQYF; CDR3 DNA: TGTGCCAGCAGCCCGAGCGGGAGCGGCGAGCAGTACTTC
V gene: TRBV11-3; D gene: NA; clone size: NA; J gene: TRBJ2-3; CDR3 protein: CASSVTRTSTDTQYF; CDR3 DNA: TGTGCCAGCAGCGTAACTAGAACGAGCACAGATACGCAGTATTTT
V gene: TRBV5-1; D gene: NA; clone size: NA; J gene: TRBJ2-3; CDR3 protein: CASSLGGSTDTQYF; CDR3 DNA: TGCGCCAGCAGCCTTGGCGGGAGCACAGATACGCAGTATTTT
V gene: TRBV4-1; D gene: TRBD2; clone size: NA; J gene: TRBJ2-3; CDR3 protein: CASSQTSGVSTDTQYF; CDR3 DNA: TGCGCCAGCAGCCAGACTAGCGGGGTTAGCACAGATACGCAGTATTTT
V gene: TRBV5-1; D gene: NA; clone size: NA; J gene: TRBJ1-5; CDR3 protein: CASSLTGKDQPQHF; CDR3 DNA: TGCGCCAGCAGCTTAACCGGGAAGGATCAGCCCCAGCATTTT
V gene: TRBV9; D gene: TRBD1; clone size: NA; J gene: TRBJ2-7; CDR3 protein: CASSGVDRARHEQYF; CDR3 DNA: TGTGCCAGCAGCGGGGTGGACAGGGCGAGACACGAGCAGTACTTC
V gene: TRBV5-1; D gene: NA; clone size: NA; J gene: TRBJ1-1; CDR3 protein: CASMGGTPEAFF; CDR3 DNA: TGCGCCAGCATGGGGGGGACCCCTGAAGCTTTCTTT
V gene: TRBV29-1; D gene: TRBD2; clone size: NA; J gene: TRBJ2-3; CDR3 protein: CSAGTSGITDTQYF; CDR3 DNA: TGCAGCGCCGGGACTAGCGGGATCACAGATACGCAGTATTTT
V gene: TRBV4-1; D gene: NA; clone size: medium-sized; J gene: TRBJ2-2; CDR3 protein: CASSQVPRTGELFF; CDR3 DNA: TGCGCCAGCAGCCAAGTGCCCCGGACCGGGGAGCTGTTTTTT
V gene: TRBV6-5; D gene: TRBD1; clone size: NA; J gene: TRBJ1-1; CDR3 protein: CASSYAGTGGPSEAFF; CDR3 DNA: TGTGCCAGCAGTTACGCCGGGACAGGGGGCCCCTCTGAAGCTTTCTTT
V gene: TRBV19; D gene: TRBD1; clone size: NA; J gene: TRBJ1-5; CDR3 protein: CASDRGYSNQPQHF; CDR3 DNA: TGTGCCAGTGACAGGGGCTATAGCAATCAGCCCCAGCATTTT
V gene: TRBV6-6; D gene: NA; clone size: NA; J gene: TRBJ2-7; CDR3 protein: CASRQPSGSSYEQYF; CDR3 DNA: TGTGCCAGCAGGCAACCGAGCGGAAGCTCCTACGAGCAGTACTTC
V gene: TRBV7-9; D gene: NA; clone size: NA; J gene: TRBJ1-1; CDR3 protein: CASSFGRVAEAFF; CDR3 DNA: TGTGCCAGCAGCTTCGGCAGGGTCGCTGAAGCTTTCTTT
V gene: TRBV5-1; D gene: TRBD2; clone size: few; J gene: TRBJ2-2; CDR3 protein: CASSSSGGPAGELFF; CDR3 DNA: TGCGCCAGCAGCTCTAGCGGGGGGCCGGCCGGGGAGCTGTTTTTT
V gene: TRBV10-2; D gene: TRBD1; clone size: NA; J gene: TRBJ1-1; CDR3 protein: CASSGQGNTEAFF; CDR3 DNA: TGCGCCAGCAGTGGACAGGGGAACACTGAAGCTTTCTTT
V gene: TRBV5-1; D gene: NA; clone size: NA; J gene: TRBJ1-1; CDR3 protein: CASSTGAEAFF; CDR3 DNA: TGCGCCAGCAGCACCGGGGCTGAAGCTTTCTTT